This T cell receptor beta chain appears in the sequencing data of a study of T cell changes during pregnancy in multiple sclerosis. Sequencing used immunoSEQ multiplex PCR; TCRdb keeps in-frame clones, though not all of them. The table has roughly 72,000 clones, approximately 94% seen once. The V end lost 0 bases, the J end lost 7 bases, and 13 bases lay between the germline ends. Germline V gene data show CDR1 as SGHRS and CDR2 as YFSETQ. The CDR3 runs 15 residues. The material was CD4+ T cells from peripheral blood mononuclear cells, obtained before pregnancy. The genes are TRBV5-1 and TRBJ1-4; no clear D gene. The clonotype comes from a female donor with multiple sclerosis, enrolled in a pregnancy study. CDR3 sequence: CASSLAGVGGEKLFF. The CDR3 bases are TGCGCCAGCAGCTTGGCCGGGGTTGGAGGTGAAAAACTGTTTTTT.